The next 28 T cell receptor beta chains were all read from a single sample in a study of T cell responses to AZD1222 COVID-19 vaccine (dated by TCRdb to about 2021). The library came from the immunoSEQ multiplex PCR assay. Held by TCRdb, this immuneACCESS table contains in-frame sequences only and omits some clones. Under half of the omission traces to an unresolved V gene where checked; the cause of the rest is unknown. This sample gives about 130,000 clones in total; about 86% of them show up just once. The ten largest clones represent 9.5% to 15% of the sample. The intended sense of this specimen's time point label: baseline before first vaccination. Source: peripheral blood, taken on day 0 of AZD1222 vaccination. All receptors derive from an adult in good health.

This sequence joins TRBV10-3 and TRBJ2-3; D is ambiguous. CDR3 length: 16 amino acids. Germline V gene data show CDR1 as ENHRY and CDR2 as SYGVKD. Trimming stripped 3 bases from V and 0 bases from J, with 13 bases between. CDR3 amino acids: CAISEISRVSTDTQYF. The CDR3 DNA follows: TGTGCCATCAGTGAAATCTCTAGGGTTAGCACAGATACGCAGTATTTT.

This clone was found once. J is TRBJ2-3 and V is TRBV30; D uncertain. The CDR3 has 16 amino acids. The germline V gene has CDR1 GTSNPN and CDR2 SVGIG (reference sequence). V was trimmed by 0 bases and J by 5 bases, leaving 18 bases between them. CDR3 sequence: CAWSVQHGMVVDTQYF. The CDR3 nucleotides are TGTGCCTGGAGTGTACAGCATGGGATGGTAGTAGATACGCAGTATTTT. Drawing the rest from reference TRBV30 and TRBJ2-3, the complete variable domain is SQTIHQWPATLVQPVGSPLSLECTVEGTSNPNLYWYRQAAGRGLQLLFYSVGIGQISSEVPQNLSASRPQDRQFILSSKKLLLSDSGFYLCAWSVQHGMVVDTQYFGPGTRLTVL.

The genes are TRBV20-1 and TRBJ2-7; a possible D gene is TRBD1 (5 bases). The CDR3 spans 13 residues. Germline V gene data show CDR1 as DFQATT and CDR2 as SNEGSKA (reference sequence). The germline V and J ends were trimmed by 3 bases and 2 bases, with 11 bases remaining between them. CDR3 bases: TGCAGTGCTAGTTCTTCAGGGCCCTACGAGCAGTACTTC. Translated, it gives CSASSSGPYEQYF.

This chain links TRBV12-3 or TRBV12-4 with TRBJ2-2; weak D call: TRBD1 (5 bases). The length of the CDR3 is 13 residues. Deletions cut 6 bases from V and 5 bases from J, with 10 bases between. In nucleotides, the CDR3 is TGTGCCAGCAGACTGCAGGGAACCGGGGAGCTGTTTTTT. This encodes CASRLQGTGELFF.

This clone has only a few counts. The rearrangement joins TRBV28 to TRBJ1-2, with TRBD1 as a possible D gene (5 bases). CDR1 and CDR2 from the germline V gene are MDHEN and SYDVKM. Trimming took 4 bases from V and 1 from J, leaving 13 bases between them. The CDR3 length is 15 residues. The CDR3 loop reads CASSSPGADNYGYTF. DNA for the CDR3: TGTGCCAGCAGTTCTCCCGGGGCAGATAACTATGGCTACACCTTC.

This chain connects TRBV4-1 to TRBJ1-5; the D is unclear. The V end was cut by 0 bases, the J end by 3 bases, with 18 bases between. In germline, CDR1 is MGHRA, CDR2 YSYEKL. The CDR3 runs to 18 residues. The CDR3: CASSQDFPKTRHNQPQHF. In DNA, the CDR3 is TGCGCCAGCAGCCAAGATTTCCCCAAAACCAGACACAATCAGCCCCAGCATTTT.

The J gene is TRBJ1-5, the V gene TRBV18, with D unclear. This CDR3 comprises 13 residues. V was trimmed by 4 bases and J by 5 bases, leaving 9 bases between them. Germline CDR1 KGHSH, CDR2 LQKENI. This CDR3 is CASSQGRDQPQHF. CDR3 in DNA: TGTGCCAGCTCACAAGGTCGGGATCAGCCCCAGCATTTT.

The chain has TRBV19 and TRBJ1-1, with 7 nucleotides matching TRBD1. The CDR3 length is 14 residues. V dropped 7 bases and J dropped 4; count of bases not matched to a gene: 9. From germline, CDR1 is LNHDA and CDR2 SQIVND (reference sequence). In DNA, the CDR3 is TGTGCCAGTATCCTGGAGGGGGCCGGCACTGAAGCTTTCTTT. Amino acid sequence: CASILEGAGTEAFF.

The rearrangement joins TRBV19 to TRBJ1-1, with a tentative D call TRBD1 (5 bases). Between the trimmed V and J ends, which lost 4 bases and 1 base, there was a span of 22 bases. This CDR3 comprises 18 residues. The germline CDR1 and CDR2 sequences are LNHDA and SQIVND (reference sequence). The CDR3 sequence: CASSTSGTEYEWNTEAFF. The CDR3 DNA reads TGTGCCAGTAGTACCAGCGGGACGGAGTATGAATGGAACACTGAAGCTTTCTTT. The full variable domain, its missing parts supplied by reference TRBV19 and TRBJ1-1, is DGGITQSPKYLFRKEGQNVTLSCEQNLNHDAMYWYRQDPGQGLRLIYYSQIVNDFQKGDIAEGYSVSREKKESFPLTVTSAQKNPTAFYLCASSTSGTEYEWNTEAFFGQGTRLTVV.

The rearrangement links TRBV6-5 to TRBJ2-7, with a tentative D call TRBD1 (5 bases). CDR1 and CDR2 from the germline V gene are MNHEY and SVGAGI. The CDR3 contains 15 residues. Trimming took off 2 bases at V and 4 bases at J, with 15 bases between the two ends. CDR3 bases: TGTGCCAGCAGTTACGGGGCAGGGTTAGGGTACGAGCAGTACTTC. Amino acids: CASSYGAGLGYEQYF.

This clone is a singleton in its sample. This chain joins TRBV11-2 and TRBJ1-4, with 8 bases aligning to TRBD1. With V trimmed by 6 bases and J by 8 bases, 8 bases remained unmatched. Germline-derived CDR1 and CDR2 are SGHAT and FQNNGV. This CDR3 has 14 residues. The CDR3 DNA sequence: TGTGCCAGCAGGCCAGGGGGCAGTGCGGAAAAACTGTTTTTT. It translates to CASRPGGSAEKLFF.

V is TRBV4-1 and J is TRBJ1-4, with D tentatively TRBD1 (6 bases). The CDR3 loop spans 16 amino acids. V was clipped by 0 bases and J by 6 bases, with 14 bases between them. The germline gives CDR1 MGHRA, CDR2 YSYEKL. CDR3 coding DNA: TGCGCCAGCAGCCAAGATCCTGGGGGGCTTTATGAAAAACTGTTTTTT. It translates to CASSQDPGGLYEKLFF.

Many counts were recorded for this clone. The gene calls are TRBV27 and TRBJ1-5; the match to TRBD1 covers 8 bases. CDR3 length: 17 residues. After removal of 6 bases from V and 6 bases from J, the junction contained 16 bases not matched to a gene. In germline, CDR1 is MNHEY, CDR2 SMNVEV (reference sequence). The DNA of the CDR3 is TGTGCCAGCAGCCAAAAGATATTGACAGGGGATTTTCAGCCCCAGCATTTT. Amino acids: CASSQKILTGDFQPQHF.

The chain uses TRBV3-1 (or the pseudogene TRBV3-2) and TRBJ1-2, with D tentatively TRBD1 (6 bases). V dropped 7 bases and J dropped 9 bases, with 24 bases sitting between them. There are 15 residues in the CDR3. CDR1 and CDR2 from the germline V gene are LGHDT and YNNKEL (reference sequence). The CDR3 nucleotides are TGTGCCAGCACCCGGGATACGGGGGGCCGGACGCGCTACACCTTC. It is translated as CASTRDTGGRTRYTF.

This clone was seen only once. The chain joins TRBV2 to TRBJ2-7; tentatively, D is TRBD2 (6 bases). The CDR3 is 12 amino acids. V was trimmed by 8 bases and J by 4 bases, leaving 12 bases between them. Germline assignment: CDR1 SNHLY and CDR2 FYNNEI. CDR3 residues: CASGMGGYEQYF. In DNA form, the CDR3 reads TGTGCCAGCGGGATGGGGGGATACGAGCAGTACTTC.

The rearrangement joins TRBV5-6 to TRBJ2-7, with 7 positions matching TRBD1. The CDR3 sequence is 13 residues long. Unmatched junction bases numbered 4, after V lost 5 bases and J lost 2 bases. Germline CDR1 is SGHDT and CDR2 is YYEEEE. The CDR3 DNA sequence: TGTGCCAGCAGGATGACAGGGACCTACGAGCAGTACTTC. Encoded protein: CASRMTGTYEQYF.

The rearrangement joins TRBV19 to TRBJ2-2; D ambiguous. Trimming stripped 1 base from V and 9 bases from J, with 18 bases between. This CDR3 spans 16 amino acids. The germline CDR1 and CDR2 sequences are LNHDA and SQIVND (reference sequence). The DNA for the CDR3 is TGTGCCAGTAGTATAGCGGGCAGGCGCGCCGCCCGGGAGCTGTTTTTT. Translated: CASSIAGRRAARELFF.

V gene TRBV4-3 combines with J gene TRBJ1-6; unclear D gene. The CDR3 covers 15 residues. Between the trimmed V and J ends, which lost 0 bases and 7 bases, there was a span of 10 bases. Germline assignment: CDR1 LGHNA and CDR2 YSLEER. Here the CDR3 reads CASSQDVTSNSPLHF. CDR3 coding DNA: TGCGCCAGCAGCCAAGATGTAACCTCAAATTCACCCCTCCACTTT.

The genes are TRBV7-6 and TRBJ2-5; D not resolved. Germline assignment: CDR1 SGHVS and CDR2 FNYEAQ. This CDR3 is built from 14 residues. V shed 3 bases and J shed 7 bases, with 15 bases lying between them. CDR3 sequence: CASSFQFRWGTQYF. CDR3 nucleotides: TGTGCCAGCAGCTTCCAGTTCCGATGGGGGACCCAGTACTTC.

The gene calls are TRBV6-2 or TRBV6-3 and TRBJ2-3, with D possibly TRBD1 on 5 matching bases. This CDR3 is 16 amino acids long. Trimming removed 2 bases from V and 3 bases from J, with 15 bases in between. Germline V gives CDR1 MNHEY, CDR2 SVGEGT. The CDR3 DNA follows: TGTGCCAGCAGTTACACGAACGTGGGGCTGACAGATACGCAGTATTTT. Encoded protein: CASSYTNVGLTDTQYF.

The gene calls are TRBV10-3 and TRBJ1-2, with no clear D. The V end was cut by 4 bases, the J end by 4 bases, with 13 bases between. Germline V gene data show CDR1 as ENHRY and CDR2 as SYGVKD. CDR3 length: 14 residues. This chain's CDR3 is CAISVERRTYGYTF. The CDR3 DNA reads as TGTGCCATCAGTGTAGAACGTAGAACCTATGGCTACACCTTC.

The CDR3 nucleotides read TGTGCCAGCTCTGCCAGGGAAAGAGGCTACACCTTC. Its protein is CASSARERGYTF. This chain uses TRBV18 with TRBJ1-2; perhaps TRBD1 as D (5 bases). CDR1 KGHSH and CDR2 LQKENI come from the germline V gene. Deletions cut 6 bases from V and 8 bases from J, with 13 bases between. The CDR3 covers 12 residues.

V usage is TRBV7-6 and J usage is TRBJ2-5; D is possibly TRBD2 (5 bases). This CDR3 spans 18 amino acids. The germline V gene has CDR1 SGHVS and CDR2 FNYEAQ. V lost 1 base and J lost 5, with 23 bases in between. The CDR3 nucleotides read TGTGCCAGCAGCTTAGAATTCGTCTCGGGGTGGAAGATCGAGACCCAGTACTTC. Translating gives CASSLEFVSGWKIETQYF. The full variable domain, with the rest looked up from reference TRBV7-6 and TRBJ2-5, is GAGVSQSPRYKVTKRGQDVALRCDPISGHVSLYWYRQALGQGPEFLTYFNYEAQQDKSGLPNDRFSAERPEGSISTLTIQRTEQRDSAMYRCASSLEFVSGWKIETQYFGPGTRLLVL.

This clone appeared once. The rearrangement links TRBV5-1 to TRBJ2-1, with D possibly called TRBD1 or TRBD2 (5 bases each). CDR1 and CDR2 (germline): SGHRS, YFSETQ. The CDR3 is made up of 16 amino acids. Trimming left V 0 bases short and J 3 bases short, with 13 bases between. CDR3 amino acids: CASSLDGGGDYNEQFF. The CDR3 DNA reads TGCGCCAGCAGCTTGGATGGTGGGGGAGACTACAATGAGCAGTTCTTC.

The V call is TRBV7-8, the J call TRBJ2-7; 9 nucleotides line up with TRBD1. The germline CDR1 and CDR2 sequences are SGHVS and FQNEAQ. V shed 2 bases, J shed 7 bases, and the junction held 15 bases outside the gene matches. The CDR3 length is 17 residues. CDR3 coding DNA: TGTGCCAGCAGCTTACGTGCTACCGTACAGGGGGCCCAAGAGCAGTACTTC. It specifies CASSLRATVQGAQEQYF.

The chain combines TRBV15 with TRBJ1-2; D unclear. Trimming shortened V by 0 bases and J by 8 bases, and 19 bases separated the two germline ends. Germline-derived CDR1 and CDR2 are LNHNV and YYDKDF (reference sequence). The CDR3 totals 16 residues. This CDR3 reads CATSRETNGLTWGYTF. Here the CDR3 DNA reads TGTGCCACCAGCAGAGAAACTAACGGACTTACCTGGGGCTACACCTTC. The variable domain in full, with the rest retrieved from reference TRBV15 and TRBJ1-2, is DAMVIQNPRYQVTQFGKPVTLSCSQTLNHNVMYWYQQKSSQAPKLLFHYYDKDFNNEADTPDNFQSRRPNTSFCFLDIRSPGLGDTAMYLCATSRETNGLTWGYTFGSGTRLTVV.

This clone was picked up a small number of times. The chain couples TRBV28 to TRBJ1-2; D not certain. Trimming cost V 7 bases and J 7 bases, with 16 bases left between them. CDR1 MDHEN and CDR2 SYDVKM come from the germline V gene. This CDR3 comprises 13 residues. CDR3 nucleotide sequence: TGTGCCAGCACGGGAATTGGACGGCTTGGCTACACCTTC. It codes for CASTGIGRLGYTF.

As to this clone: This same CDR3 is encoded by further DNA sequences in the sample. The chain has TRBV7-9 and TRBJ2-5; D remains ambiguous. The germline gives CDR1 SEHNR, CDR2 FQNEAQ (reference sequence). The CDR3 has 13 residues. The V end was cut by 1 base, the J end by 5 bases, with 8 bases between. For the CDR3, the DNA is TGTGCCAGCAGCTTAGAAGTGGGGGAGACCCAGTACTTC. Amino acids: CASSLEVGETQYF.